This TCR beta chain was identified in a study of blood T cell repertoires in COVID-19. TCRdb keeps only in-frame clones here, not all; method: immunoSEQ multiplex PCR. The sample shows 200,000 to 250,000 clones, 89% of them seen only once. The material sequenced was peripheral blood. The source is a man aged 55 to 70 who had recovered from COVID-19.

The CDR3 reads CASSLGRAYGYTF. CDR3 nucleotides: TGTGCCAGCAGCTTGGGGCGGGCCTATGGCTACACCTTC. The chain uses TRBV5-6 and TRBJ1-2; D is unresolved. This CDR3 region has 13 residues. V was trimmed by 0 bases and J by 4 bases, leaving 7 bases between them. Germline CDR1 reads SGHDT; CDR2 reads YYEEEE.